The 3 T cell receptor beta chains reported below all come from one sample, sequenced in a study of T cell repertoires in cytomegalovirus infection. The antigens these receptors bind are not known. MiXCR was run by TCRdb on the reads, yielding one entry per CDR3 protein. The sample contains 110,000 to 150,000 distinct CDR3 sequences, over 30% of which appear only once. This specimen was CD8+ T cells from cultured PBMCs, taken from culture after CMV antigen stimulation. The receptors were gathered from a human donor in good health (CMV status not recorded). Some clones in this sample may be carry-over from other donors' samples.

The chain uses TRBV24-1 and TRBJ2-5, with D tentatively TRBD1 or TRBD2 (6 bases each). V was shortened by 0 bases and J by 3 bases, with 10 bases between the two germline ends. CDR1 KGHDR and CDR2 SFDVKD come from the germline V gene. The CDR3 spans 15 residues. CDR3 loop: CATSDLEGGKETQYF. The CDR3 coding sequence is TGTGCCACCAGTGATTTGGAAGGGGGGAAAGAGACCCAGTACTTC.

This clonotype was seen only a few times. The chain recombines TRBV4-1 with TRBJ1-2, with D perhaps TRBD1 (5 bases). From germline, CDR1 is MGHRA and CDR2 YSYEKL. V was pared by 0 bases and J by 8 bases, with 16 bases between. The CDR3 extends over 15 amino acids. CDR3 sequence reads: CASSQDLGVRRGYTF. CDR3 in DNA: TGCGCCAGCAGCCAAGATCTGGGGGTCCGCAGAGGCTACACCTTC.

Many counts were recorded for this clonotype. The chain combines TRBV7-2 with TRBJ2-3; perhaps TRBD1 as D (8 bases). The V and J ends lost 3 bases and 4 bases respectively, with 11 bases between them. In germline, CDR1 is SGHTA, CDR2 FQGNSA. CDR3 length equals 14 residues. CDR3 protein: CASSFTGGADTQYF. CDR3 in DNA: TGTGCCAGCAGCTTTACAGGGGGGGCAGATACGCAGTATTTT.